This is a list of T cell receptor beta chains from one sample in a study of OX40 agonist ivuxolimab in advanced cancers. The method was immunoSEQ multiplex PCR; TCRdb's version includes in-frame clones alone and lacks a portion of them. The repertoire holds 70,000 or so clones, with just over 85% as singletons. Sequencing was performed on CD4+ or CD8+ T cells sorted from blood, taken in a trial of the OX40 agonist ivuxolimab. These receptors were taken from an adult with an advanced solid tumor such as melanoma, head and neck, liver or kidney cancer. CDR3s include the opening cysteine and the closing phenylalanine or tryptophan. D genes are given only for firm matches. Clone size is given for some rows only: seen once, a few or many times, or a class if the clone is expanded.

>.|TRBJ2-3|.|TRBV4-2
TGTGCCAGCAGCAAAGGCGGTGGGACTCCTCCTAGCACAGATACGCAGTATTTT
CASSKGGGTPPSTDTQYF
>.|TRBJ1-1|TRBD1|TRBV10-3
TGTGCCATCAGCGCGACAGGGAGTAGCGGAAGGACTGAAGCTTTCTTT
CAISATGSSGRTEAFF
>.|TRBJ1-2|.|TRBV7-9
TGTGCCAGCAGCTTGGGAACTCGGGGAGGCTACACCTTC
CASSLGTRGGYTF
>.|TRBJ1-2|TRBD1|TRBV7-9
TGTGCCAGCAGCTTACCTGGGACAGGGGGCTTTGGCTACACCTTC
CASSLPGTGGFGYTF
>once|TRBJ2-1|TRBD2|TRBV5-4
TGTGCCAGCAGCTTGGCCCGACTAGCGGGGGGGCAAAATGAGCAGTTCTTC
CASSLARLAGGQNEQFF
>.|TRBJ2-7|.|TRBV5-1
TGCGCCAGCAGCTTGGAAGGGGCAGCGGTCGAGCAGTACTTC
CASSLEGAAVEQYF
>.|TRBJ1-6|TRBD1|TRBV14
TGTGCCAGCAGCCCCGGGACAGCTAATTCACCCCTCCACTTT
CASSPGTANSPLHF
>.|TRBJ2-5|.|TRBV6-6
TGTGCCAGCAGGAGAGCGGGCCAAGAGACCCAGTACTTC
CASRRAGQETQYF
>.|TRBJ1-2|TRBD1|TRBV28
TGTGCCAGCGCCGTAGGGACAGGGGTGAATGGCTACACCTTC
CASAVGTGVNGYTF
>.|TRBJ1-2|TRBD1|TRBV5-6
TGTGCCAGCAGACTACAGGGGTTAAACTATGGCTACACCTTC
CASRLQGLNYGYTF
>.|TRBJ1-2|.|TRBV7-2
TGTGCCAGCAGCTTGTCGGGCCTCGGGACCTATGGCTACACCTTC
CASSLSGLGTYGYTF